A single sample is the source of the 25 T cell receptor beta chains below, sequenced in a study of T cell repertoires in cytomegalovirus infection. MiXCR, applied by TCRdb to the reads, yields one record per CDR3 protein. This table has 150,000 to 200,000 distinct CDR3 sequences, roughly a fifth appearing once. Material for sequencing was PBMCs. Receptors were obtained from a human donor in good health (CMV status not recorded). Some clones in this sample may be carry-over from other donors' samples.

This clonotype showed up many times. The V call is TRBV5-1, the J call TRBJ2-6, with D uncertain. In germline, CDR1 is SGHRS, CDR2 YFSETQ. V lost 5 bases to trimming and J lost 0 bases, with 3 bases between them. The CDR3 extends over 13 amino acids. As DNA, the CDR3 is TGCGCCAGCAGGATCTCTGGGGCCAACGTCCTGACTTTC. Its protein product is CASRISGANVLTF.

This clonotype appeared many times. J is TRBJ2-3 and V is TRBV28; D gene ambiguous. Germline V gene sequence: CDR1 MDHEN, CDR2 SYDVKM. The V end lost 2 bases, the J end lost 6 bases, and 6 bases lay between the germline ends. This CDR3 has 12 amino acids. This CDR3 reads CASSLTQDTQYF. DNA for the CDR3: TGTGCCAGCAGTTTAACTCAGGATACGCAGTATTTT.

This clonotype was seen many times. The genes are TRBV7-9 and TRBJ2-7; 8 bases match TRBD1. The germline CDR1 and CDR2 sequences are SEHNR and FQNEAQ (reference sequence). V was pared by 4 bases and J by 3 bases, with 8 bases of the junction left unmatched. This CDR3 contains 15 residues. The CDR3: CASSSSGRGLYEQYF. The CDR3 DNA follows: TGTGCCAGCAGCTCCTCGGGCAGGGGGCTCTACGAGCAGTACTTC. Drawing the rest from reference TRBV7-9 and TRBJ2-7, the complete variable domain is DTGVSQNPRHKITKRGQNVTFRCDPISEHNRLYWYRQTLGQGPEFLTYFQNEAQLEKSRLLSDRFSAERPKGSFSTLEIQRTEQGDSAMYLCASSSSGRGLYEQYFGPGTRLTVT.

This chain joins TRBV19 and TRBJ2-3; 13 bases agree with TRBD2. Per the germline V gene, CDR1 is LNHDA and CDR2 is SQIVND (reference sequence). With V trimmed by 7 bases and J by 4 bases, 2 bases remained unmatched. The CDR3 totals 14 residues. The CDR3 DNA reads as TGTGCCAGTAAAACTAGCGGGAGGGCAGATACGCAGTATTTT. Translation: CASKTSGRADTQYF.

This clonotype was counted between two and nine times. The chain links TRBV25-1 to TRBJ1-4, with D possibly being TRBD1 (5 bases). Germline loops: CDR1 MGHDK, CDR2 SYGVNS. The CDR3 has 14 residues. Between the trimmed V and J ends, which lost 3 bases and 6 bases, there was a span of 11 bases. CDR3 loop: CASSEGDSYEKLFF. The CDR3 DNA reads as TGTGCCAGCAGTGAGGGAGACAGTTATGAAAAACTGTTTTTT.

This rearrangement joins TRBV28 to TRBJ2-1; D may correspond to TRBD1 or TRBD2 (7 bases each). This CDR3 spans 13 amino acids. Trimming cost V 8 bases and J 3 bases, with 11 bases left between them. The germline V gene has CDR1 MDHEN and CDR2 SYDVKM. CDR3 protein: CASQGGIYNEQFF. The CDR3 region has the DNA TGTGCCAGCCAGGGGGGGATCTACAATGAGCAGTTCTTC.

In DNA, the CDR3 is TGTGCCAGCAGTGAGCAGGGATTAAACAATGAGCAGTTCTTC. Translating gives CASSEQGLNNEQFF. This chain uses TRBV28 with TRBJ2-1, with a possible D match to TRBD1 (5 bases). The CDR3 spans 14 residues. Germline V lookup: CDR1 MDHEN, CDR2 SYDVKM. The V end lost 5 bases, the J end lost 5 bases, and 13 bases lay between the germline ends.

This clonotype came up many times. V and J are TRBV11-3 and TRBJ2-3; TRBD2 agrees at 10 bases. J lost 4 bases, V lost 5 bases, and 9 bases had no gene match. Germline V gives CDR1 SGHNT, CDR2 YENEEA. The CDR3 runs to 16 residues. This chain's CDR3 is CASSSSGRRAPDTQYF. The CDR3 nucleotides are TGTGCCAGCAGCAGTAGCGGGAGGAGGGCCCCAGATACGCAGTATTTT. Complete variable domain (other parts from reference TRBV11-3 and TRBJ2-3): EAGVVQSPRYKIIEKKQPVAFWCNPISGHNTLYWYLQNLGQGPELLIRYENEEAVDDSQLPKDRFSAERLKGVDSTLKIQPAELGDSAVYLCASSSSGRRAPDTQYFGPGTRLTVL.

At least ten counts were recorded for this clonotype. V usage is TRBV6-1 and J usage is TRBJ1-5, with TRBD1 identical over 7 bases. The junction had 5 bases not matched to a gene; V was cut back by 1 base and J by 5 bases. Germline V gene sequence: CDR1 MNHNS, CDR2 SASEGT. The CDR3 is 15 residues long. The CDR3 is CASSEDRGGYQPQHF. The CDR3 DNA follows: TGTGCCAGCAGTGAAGATAGAGGGGGCTATCAGCCCCAGCATTTT.

This CDR3 is CASSLLLGAVGEQYF. As DNA, the CDR3 is TGTGCCAGCAGTTTATTGCTGGGGGCGGTGGGGGAGCAGTACTTC. The rearrangement joins TRBV28 to TRBJ2-7, with D perhaps TRBD1 (6 bases). Trimming pared 1 base from V and 7 bases from J, leaving 17 bases between. Germline-derived CDR1 and CDR2 are MDHEN and SYDVKM. CDR3 size: 15 residues.

This clonotype was recorded at least ten times. V gene TRBV7-2 combines with J gene TRBJ2-6, with D perhaps TRBD1 (6 bases). Trimming pared 5 bases from V and 0 bases from J, leaving 11 bases between. Germline V lookup: CDR1 SGHTA, CDR2 FQGNSA. This CDR3 region has 16 residues. The CDR3 region has the DNA TGTGCCAGCAGCCCCCGGGACACCTCTGGGGCCAACGTCCTGACTTTC. This gives the protein CASSPRDTSGANVLTF.

The V call is TRBV2, the J call TRBJ1-5; 7 bases line up with TRBD1. The germline V gene has CDR1 SNHLY and CDR2 FYNNEI. This CDR3 spans 14 amino acids. V dropped 6 bases and J dropped 3; count of bases not matched to a gene: 5. CDR3 protein: CASRRQGINQPQHF. CDR3 coding DNA: TGTGCCAGCAGGCGACAGGGCATCAATCAGCCCCAGCATTTT.

This clonotype came up a few times. V usage is TRBV19 and J usage is TRBJ2-6; D may match TRBD1 or TRBD2 (5 bases each). This CDR3 spans 20 amino acids. Trimming removed 8 bases at V and 3 bases at J, with 29 bases between. Germline CDR1 reads LNHDA; CDR2 reads SQIVND (reference sequence). The CDR3 spells CASATRRARDPVFGANVLTF. The CDR3 DNA sequence: TGTGCCAGTGCCACGCGCCGGGCTCGGGACCCCGTTTTTGGGGCCAACGTCCTGACTTTC.

This clonotype was picked up many times. For the CDR3, the DNA is TGTGCCAGCAGCCAAGCAGGACTGCTTGGCTACACCTTC. Translation gives CASSQAGLLGYTF. This chain connects TRBV14 to TRBJ1-2; D remains ambiguous. This CDR3 has 13 amino acids. V was cut by 1 base and J by 7 bases, with 10 bases left in between. Germline-derived CDR1 and CDR2 are SGHDN and FVKESK.

This clonotype occurred a few times. The gene calls are TRBV7-2 and TRBJ1-5; D is unresolved. This CDR3 contains 13 residues. Germline V gene sequence: CDR1 SGHTA, CDR2 FQGNSA. The germline V and J ends were trimmed by 1 base and 3 bases, with 4 bases remaining between them. The CDR3 here is CASSLEYNQPQHF. The DNA of the CDR3 is TGTGCCAGCAGCTTAGAGTACAATCAGCCCCAGCATTTT.

The sample holds a few counts of this clonotype. One end of the junction is discordant with germline, which a read error may explain. This chain links TRBV4-1 with TRBJ1-4, with 9 bases identical to TRBD1. The CDR3 contains 16 residues. Germline V gene sequence: CDR1 MGHRA, CDR2 YSYEKL. The CDR3 region is CASSQERGQGREKLFF. The CDR3 nucleotides read TGTGCCAGCAGCCAAGAAAGGGGACAGGGCCGTGAAAAACTGTTTTTT.

Many counts were recorded for this clonotype. The chain couples TRBV7-6 to TRBJ2-6; 7 bases fit TRBD1. This CDR3 is built from 15 residues. Germline lookup yields CDR1 SGHVS and CDR2 FNYEAQ. V trimming: 5 bases; J trimming: 3 bases; junction bases outside the gene matches: 4. The CDR3: CASSVRGFGANVLTF. The CDR3 bases are TGTGCCAGCAGCGTCAGGGGGTTTGGGGCCAACGTCCTGACTTTC.

The V call is TRBV2, the J call TRBJ2-3; 10 bases fit TRBD2. Per the germline V gene, CDR1 is SNHLY and CDR2 is FYNNEI. The CDR3 consists of 16 residues. The V segment lost 2 bases and the J segment 7 bases; nucleotides outside the gene matches: 9. CDR3 bases: TGTGCCAGCAGTGAATGGGCTAGCGGGAGCAGGTATACGCAGTATTTT. Its translation is CASSEWASGSRYTQYF.

This clonotype was counted many times. The J gene is TRBJ1-2, the V gene TRBV7-8, with no clear D. This CDR3 has 13 residues. Trimming removed 5 bases from V and 4 bases from J, with 11 bases in between. Per germline, CDR1 SGHVS and CDR2 FQNEAQ. CDR3 sequence reads: CASSPDNSYGYTF. The CDR3 coding sequence is TGTGCCAGCAGCCCGGATAATAGCTATGGCTACACCTTC.

The table lists this clonotype with a few counts. The rearrangement links TRBV6-2 or TRBV6-3 to TRBJ2-6; 7 bases match TRBD1. This CDR3 is built from 15 residues. From germline, CDR1 is MNHEY and CDR2 SVGEGT. V dropped 6 bases and J dropped 2; count of bases not matched to a gene: 4. The CDR3 bases are TGTGCCAGCAGGAGGACAGGAACTGGGGCCAACGTCCTGACTTTC. As protein: CASRRTGTGANVLTF.

This clonotype has only a few counts. The chain joins TRBV12-3 or TRBV12-4 to TRBJ1-5, with a possible D match to TRBD1 (5 bases). The CDR3 contains 15 residues. V was cut by 5 bases and J by 7 bases, with 18 bases left in between. Here the CDR3 DNA reads TGTGCCAGCAGTGGCGGACACCGGCAGGAGCAGCCCCAGCATTTT. Translating it yields CASSGGHRQEQPQHF.

A few counts support this clonotype. The chain is built from TRBV7-9 and TRBJ1-1; 7 nucleotides match TRBD1. The CDR3 spans 15 residues. From germline, CDR1 is SEHNR and CDR2 FQNEAQ (reference sequence). The V segment lost 2 bases and the J segment 4 bases; nucleotides outside the gene matches: 7. DNA for the CDR3: TGTGCCAGCAGCTTACAGGGGGGGAGCGGCACTGAAGCTTTCTTT. It yields the protein CASSLQGGSGTEAFF.

The J gene is TRBJ2-7, the V gene TRBV5-1; D unclear. The length of the CDR3 is 17 residues. V shed 0 bases and J shed 0 bases, with 16 bases lying between them. Per germline, CDR1 SGHRS and CDR2 YFSETQ. This chain's CDR3 is CASSLAMAPASSYEQYF. Here the CDR3 DNA reads TGCGCCAGCAGCTTGGCCATGGCTCCCGCGAGCTCCTACGAGCAGTACTTC.

This clonotype was detected only a few times. CDR3 amino acids: CASSPTAGVEQFF. Here the CDR3 DNA reads TGTGCCAGCAGTCCCACGGCGGGAGTAGAGCAGTTCTTC. The V gene is TRBV6-6, the J gene TRBJ2-1; 7 bases map to TRBD2. The germline V gene encodes CDR1 MNHNY and CDR2 SVGAGI (reference sequence). The CDR3 extends over 13 amino acids. V shed 5 bases and J 10 bases; nucleotides not matched to a gene: 8.

This clonotype has a handful of counts. The gene calls are TRBV28 and TRBJ2-3, with a weak D call TRBD1 (6 bases). V was shortened by 1 base and J by 3 bases, with 14 bases between the two germline ends. The CDR3 runs 16 residues. Per germline, CDR1 MDHEN and CDR2 SYDVKM. The CDR3 sequence is CASSLSGQGQTDTQYF. In nucleotides, the CDR3 is TGTGCCAGCAGTTTATCCGGCCAGGGGCAAACAGATACGCAGTATTTT.